The 22 T cell receptor beta chains reported below all come from one sample, sequenced in a study of cytotoxic CD8 clonotypes in ibrutinib-treated CLL. Profiled with immunoSEQ multiplex PCR; TCRdb holds only in-frame clones, not every one. Counted here are 150,000 or so clones, over 75% occurring once; the ten biggest clones make up about 1.9%. Source: PBMCs, taken after 24 months of ibrutinib treatment. The receptors come from a human donor with chronic lymphocytic leukemia.

The chain has TRBV7-9 and TRBJ2-3; D is unresolved. V shed 5 bases and J shed 0 bases, with 12 bases lying between them. The CDR3 extends over 15 amino acids. Looked up from germline, CDR1 is SEHNR and CDR2 is FQNEAQ (reference sequence). The CDR3: CASSNHHGSTDTQYF. For the CDR3, the DNA is TGTGCCAGCAGCAATCACCACGGGAGCACAGATACGCAGTATTTT.

This chain connects TRBV11-1 to TRBJ1-6; D gene unclear. Germline CDR1 and CDR2: SGHAT and FQDESV (reference sequence). The CDR3 length is 12 residues. Trimming shortened V by 4 bases and J by 7 bases, and 5 bases separated the two germline ends. In nucleotides, the CDR3 is TGTGCCAGCAGCTCACTCAATTCACCCCTCCACTTT. It translates to CASSSLNSPLHF.

This clone was found once. The CDR3 region is CARGTEVTGELFF. DNA of the CDR3: TGTGCCAGGGGAACAGAGGTCACCGGGGAGCTGTTTTTT. The rearrangement joins TRBV7-7 to TRBJ2-2, with D unclear. Trimming removed 9 bases at V and 4 bases at J, with 12 bases between. The CDR3 has 13 residues. CDR1 and CDR2 from the germline V gene are SSHAT and FNYEAQ (reference sequence).

This sequence joins TRBV11-3 and TRBJ2-2; D may correspond to TRBD1 or TRBD2 (5 bases each). Germline CDR1 reads SGHNT; CDR2 reads YENEEA. The CDR3 is 19 amino acids. V lost 0 bases and J 0 bases, leaving 17 bases between the germline ends. In nucleotides, the CDR3 is TGTGCCAGCAGCTTAGATCAGTGGGGGAGAGGGGCGAACACCGGGGAGCTGTTTTTT. It is translated as CASSLDQWGRGANTGELFF.

The chain carries TRBV28 and TRBJ1-5, with D possibly TRBD1 on 5 matching bases. Trimming took off 7 bases at V and 1 base at J, with 11 bases between the two ends. This CDR3 comprises 14 residues. Germline loops: CDR1 MDHEN, CDR2 SYDVKM. This CDR3 reads CASTAGGSNQPQHF. Written as DNA, the CDR3 is TGTGCCAGCACCGCCGGGGGAAGCAATCAGCCCCAGCATTTT. Looking up the rest from reference TRBV28 and TRBJ1-5 gives the full variable domain: DVKVTQSSRYLVKRTGEKVFLECVQDMDHENMFWYRQDPGLGLRLIYFSYDVKMKEKGDIPEGYSVSREKKERFSLILESASTNQTSMYLCASTAGGSNQPQHFGDGTRLSIL.

This clone was counted once. The CDR3 region is CASSEYDGRAFPSEQYF. The CDR3 nucleotides read TGCGCCAGCAGTGAGTACGATGGGAGGGCCTTTCCCTCCGAGCAGTACTTC. This rearrangement joins TRBV10-1 to TRBJ2-7, with 7 bases aligning to TRBD2. Germline-derived CDR1 and CDR2 are WNHNN and SYGVQD (reference sequence). The CDR3 sequence is 17 residues long. The trim removed 1 base at V and 6 bases at J, leaving 15 bases unmatched.

CDR3 nucleotide sequence: TGTGCCAGAAGCTTGCTCACAAGAGGGGGCAGAGACTATGGCTACACCTTC. Protein product: CARSLLTRGGRDYGYTF. The V call is TRBV5-3, the J call TRBJ1-2, with TRBD1 matching over 7 bases. TRBV5-3 counts as an open reading frame of uncertain function. The CDR3 runs to 17 residues. With 1 base clipped from V and 3 bases from J, the junction kept 12 bases outside the gene matches.

The chain has TRBV11-2 and TRBJ2-3; D may be TRBD2 (5 bases). The CDR3 is 15 amino acids. The germline gives CDR1 SGHAT, CDR2 FQNNGV. The V gene lost 0 bases and the J gene lost 5 bases, with 12 bases spanning the gap. The CDR3 here is CASSLDPGWGDTQYF. CDR3 coding DNA: TGTGCCAGCAGCTTAGATCCGGGGTGGGGAGATACGCAGTATTTT.

The chain recombines TRBV28 with TRBJ2-7; D call uncertain. CDR1 and CDR2 from the germline V gene are MDHEN and SYDVKM. The V end lost 2 bases, the J end lost 1 base, and 6 bases lay between the germline ends. The CDR3 totals 13 residues. The CDR3 DNA follows: TGTGCCAGCAGTTTAAGAATTTCCTACGAGCAGTACTTC. Translating it yields CASSLRISYEQYF.

The chain couples TRBV5-5 to TRBJ1-2; D unclear. CDR1 is SGHKS and CDR2 is YYEKEE in the germline V gene (reference sequence). The V end lost 0 bases, the J end lost 5 bases, and 11 bases lay between the germline ends. The CDR3 has 14 residues. As DNA, the CDR3 is TGTGCCAGCAGCTTGGAAGAAGGGAGGTATGGCTACACCTTC. Translation: CASSLEEGRYGYTF.

The chain uses TRBV29-1 and TRBJ2-7, with D perhaps matching TRBD1 (5 bases). The germline V gene has CDR1 SQVTM and CDR2 ANQGSEA. V lost 4 bases, J lost 7 bases, and 11 bases lay in between. The CDR3 sequence is 11 residues long. CDR3 nucleotides: TGCAGCGTTGTTCAGGGAAGGGAGCAGTACTTC. This sequence encodes CSVVQGREQYF.

Only a few counts were recorded for this clone. In DNA, the CDR3 is TGTGCCAGCAGAAGGGGAGACACTGAAGCTTTCTTT. Translating it yields CASRRGDTEAFF. The rearrangement joins TRBV6-5 to TRBJ1-1; a possible D gene is TRBD1 (5 bases). The CDR3 runs to 12 residues. The germline V gene has CDR1 MNHEY and CDR2 SVGAGI. V dropped 6 bases and J dropped 3 bases, with 8 bases sitting between them.

The chain has TRBV5-1 and TRBJ2-2, with D maybe TRBD1 (6 bases). Germline-derived CDR1 and CDR2 are SGHRS and YFSETQ. The V end was cut by 3 bases, the J end by 2 bases, with 8 bases between. The CDR3 contains 14 residues. In nucleotides, the CDR3 is TGCGCCAGCAGCTCACAGGGTAACACCGGGGAGCTGTTTTTT. Protein: CASSSQGNTGELFF.

This sequence joins TRBV27 and TRBJ2-1, with 7 bases matching TRBD1. This CDR3 contains 15 residues. CDR1 is MNHEY, CDR2 SMNVEV, per germline (reference sequence). The V gene end was trimmed by 5 bases and the J gene end by 0 bases; junction bases not matched to a gene: 4. CDR3 amino acids: CASSTRTGSYNEQFF. The CDR3 DNA reads as TGTGCCAGCAGTACCCGGACAGGCTCCTACAATGAGCAGTTCTTC.

On this clone: Because it lacks the conserved phenylalanine or tryptophan at the end, this CDR3 is likely a read error. No DNA is shown, since the ends of the CDR3 on it are uncertain; the CDR3 is the one TCRdb lists. V usage is TRBV21-1 and J usage is TRBJ2-7; the D segment call TRBD1 is taken from the table without a DNA check. TRBV21-1 is an annotated pseudogene. The CDR3 contains 10 residues when both ends are counted. The CDR3 loop is CASSKGNSSR.

As regards this clone: The same CDR3 also results from other DNA sequences found in this sample. J is TRBJ2-2 and V is TRBV15; D remains ambiguous. Germline values: CDR1 LNHNV, CDR2 YYDKDF (reference sequence). V lost 0 bases and J 4 bases, leaving 3 bases between the germline ends. The length of the CDR3 is 13 residues. The DNA for the CDR3 is TGTGCCACCAGCAGAGATCTCACCGGGGAGCTGTTTTTT. Its translation: CATSRDLTGELFF.

This clone was counted only a few times. The rearrangement uses TRBV19 and TRBJ1-5; maybe TRBD1 (5 bases). Germline-derived CDR1 and CDR2 are LNHDA and SQIVND (reference sequence). The CDR3 contains 15 residues. The ends were cut back, 5 bases at V and 8 bases at J, with 19 bases in the middle. The CDR3 protein is CASSELGQGVKPQHF. The DNA of the CDR3 is TGTGCCAGTAGTGAACTTGGGCAGGGTGTTAAGCCCCAGCATTTT.

The genes are TRBV4-1 and TRBJ2-3; a possible D gene is TRBD1 (6 bases). CDR3 length: 15 amino acids. The V end was cut by 5 bases, the J end by 3 bases, with 15 bases between. Germline values: CDR1 MGHRA, CDR2 YSYEKL. CDR3 nucleotides: TGCGCCAGCAGCGAAAGGGACATAAATACAGATACGCAGTATTTT. It translates to CASSERDINTDTQYF.

In nucleotides, the CDR3 is TGTGCCAGCAGCCGGGGGCGAAACACCATATATTTT. It codes for CASSRGRNTIYF. The chain couples TRBV7-2 to TRBJ1-3, with D maybe TRBD1 (6 bases). The V gene's germline CDR1 is SGHTA and CDR2 FQGNSA. V was trimmed by 5 bases and J by 5 bases, leaving 7 bases between them. CDR3 length: 12 residues.

The rearrangement uses TRBV5-1 and TRBJ1-1, with no clear D. The V gene's germline CDR1 is SGHRS and CDR2 YFSETQ. The CDR3 extends over 13 amino acids. V was shortened by 6 bases and J by 4 bases, with 13 bases between the two germline ends. The CDR3 DNA reads TGCGCCAGCAACCTACTTGAGGGCACTGAAGCTTTCTTT. Amino acids: CASNLLEGTEAFF. Together with reference TRBV5-1 and TRBJ1-1, the CDR3 gives the full variable domain: KAGVTQTPRYLIKTRGQQVTLSCSPISGHRSVSWYQQTPGQGLQFLFEYFSETQRNKGNFPGRFSGRQFSNSRSEMNVSTLELGDSALYLCASNLLEGTEAFFGQGTRLTVV.

V usage is TRBV6-6 and J usage is TRBJ2-1; 9 positions match TRBD2. Germline V gene lookup returns CDR1 MNHNY and CDR2 SVGAGI (reference sequence). With 11 bases clipped from V and 6 bases from J, the junction kept 11 bases outside the gene matches. CDR3 length equals 14 residues. The CDR3 protein is CAAELAGGFNEQFF. The CDR3 DNA sequence: TGTGCCGCCGAACTAGCGGGTGGATTCAATGAGCAGTTCTTC.

This clone was observed a handful of times. The chain carries TRBV6-1 and TRBJ2-7; the D is unclear. The CDR3 totals 12 residues. Germline values: CDR1 MNHNS, CDR2 SASEGT. V lost 6 bases and J lost 0, with 6 bases in between. The CDR3 here is CASSESSYEQYF. CDR3 nucleotides: TGTGCCAGCAGCGAGAGCTCCTACGAGCAGTACTTC.